The 5 T cell receptor beta chains in this list originate from one sample, sequenced in a study of CXCR3-negative and CXCR3-positive naive CD8 T cells. Overall study findings and caveats: Naive cells that were CXCR3-positive had more hydrophobic TRB CDR3s (compared with CXCR3-negative naive cells).

These receptors are not linked to any known antigen. 5' RACE that incorporated UMI labels was used to prepare the TRB cDNA libraries. TCRdb reprocessed the 5' RACE reads and stores each CDR3 protein as one record, lacking DNA. The sample table sets out about 6,400 distinct CDR3 sequences. What was sequenced was naive CXCR3+ CD8+ T cells from blood. Subset in this sample: CD45RO-CCR7+CD27+CD95- naive CD8+ T cells expressing CXCR3 (TNR3+). The source is a human donor in good health. Some clones in this sample may be carry-over from other donors' samples.

This sequence joins TRBV12-3 or TRBV12-4 and TRBJ2-7; as DNA is missing, the TRBD2 call by TCRdb cannot be tested. The CDR3 length is 14 residues. The CDR3 here is CASGATSDVHEQYF.

The CDR3 is CATSLTITGELFF. The chain joins TRBV19 to TRBJ2-2; no DNA is available, so the TRBD1 call from TCRdb remains unchecked. This CDR3 is built from 13 residues. Germline CDR1 LNHDA, CDR2 SQIVND (reference sequence).

This chain connects TRBV29-1 to TRBJ2-1; TCRdb's D gene call, TRBD2, goes unchecked for lack of DNA. This CDR3 region has 13 residues. The germline gives CDR1 SQVTM, CDR2 ANQGSEA. The CDR3 loop is CSVVQRGMYEQFF.

By frequency, this clonotype registers medium-sized. The chain employs TRBV11-2 and TRBJ2-2. CDR1 is SGHAT, CDR2 FQNNGV, per germline. This CDR3 region has 13 residues. CDR3 in amino acids: CASSSLNTGELFF.

The chain carries TRBV5-6 and TRBJ1-5. CDR1 is SGHDT, CDR2 YYEEEE, per germline. The CDR3 has 12 residues. CDR3 loop: CASSLGDQPQHF.